This T cell receptor (beta chain) appears in the sequencing data of a study of blood T cell repertoires in COVID-19. Only in-frame clones appear in the TCRdb table, and some are missing; sequencing was by immunoSEQ multiplex PCR. Here the sample spans about 250,000 clones, 70% to 90% being singletons. Trimming at V came to 5 bases and at J to 7 bases, leaving 5 bases not matched to a gene. There are 15 residues in the CDR3. Germline CDR1 reads LNHDA; CDR2 reads SQIVND (reference sequence). The specimen was PBMCs or T cells enriched from blood (not recorded which). The J gene is TRBJ2-1, the V gene TRBV19; TRBD2 matches at 13 bases. The sequence came from a woman aged 50 to 60 who had been exposed to COVID-19. For the CDR3, the DNA is TGTGCCAGTAGTCCGCCGGGACTAGCGGGGAATGAGCAGTTCTTC. Translating it yields CASSPPGLAGNEQFF.